This is a list of T cell receptor beta chains from one sample in a study of control samples from healthy donors and cancer patients. The repertoire was sequenced with immunoSEQ multiplex PCR; TCRdb's copy has only in-frame clones and lacks some. The sample table includes under 200,000 clones. The sequenced sample consisted of blood. The receptors here all came from a woman under 40 in good health. CDR3s include the opening cysteine and the closing phenylalanine or tryptophan. D genes are given only for firm matches.

J,V,D,DNA,CDR3
TRBJ1-3,TRBV18,NA,TGTGCCAGCTCACCACCGGCTAGAAACACCATATATTTT,CASSPPARNTIYF
TRBJ1-5,TRBV15,NA,TGTGCCACCAGCACCCAGGGTGATCAGCCCCAGCATTTT,CATSTQGDQPQHF
TRBJ1-2,TRBV5-5,NA,TGTGCCAGCAGCTTGAGGGTCCCCAGGCAGGATGGCTACACCTTC,CASSLRVPRQDGYTF
TRBJ1-1,TRBV4-1,NA,TGCGCCAGCAGCCAAGATGTCCACTCGACTGAAGCTTTCTTT,CASSQDVHSTEAFF
TRBJ2-7,TRBV5-1,NA,TGCGCCAGCAGCGTTATGCCAGGGGTACTACAGCGGTACGAGCAGTACTTC,CASSVMPGVLQRYEQYF
TRBJ2-7,TRBV20-1,TRBD1,TGCAGTGCTAGTCCAGGGGGCTCATACGAGCAGTACTTC,CSASPGGSYEQYF
TRBJ1-5,TRBV27,NA,TGTGCCACCACAGTCCAAGGTGTCGGCTTGACTAGCAATCAGCCCCAGCATTTT,CATTVQGVGLTSNQPQHF
TRBJ1-3,TRBV5-4,NA,TGTGCCAGCAGCGCAGGCAGGGAACCCACCATATATTTT,CASSAGREPTIYF
TRBJ1-2,TRBV2,NA,TGTGCCAGCAGTGGGGGGACCTCCCTGGGAGGTGTCTACACCTTC,CASSGGTSLGGVYTF
TRBJ1-5,TRBV7-8,NA,TGTGCCAGCAGCTTAGTGTATCAGTCAGATCAGCCCCAGCATTTT,CASSLVYQSDQPQHF
TRBJ1-1,TRBV9,TRBD1,TGTGCCAGCAGCCATCAGGGGGGTGGCACTGAAGCTTTCTTT,CASSHQGGGTEAFF
TRBJ2-7,TRBV4-2,NA,TGTGCCAGCAGCCAACAGCCTTCCCTCTCCTACGAGCAGTACTTC,CASSQQPSLSYEQYF
TRBJ1-2,TRBV15,NA,TGTGCCACCAGCGACCGAGGCGGCTATGGCTACACCTTC,CATSDRGGYGYTF
TRBJ1-6,TRBV7-9,NA,TGTGCCAGCAGCCATGGAGTGGGCCTTAATTCACCCCTCCACTTT,CASSHGVGLNSPLHF
TRBJ1-1,TRBV7-2,NA,TGTGCCAGCAGCTTAGTTTGGGAGTCCGCTGAAGCTTTCTTT,CASSLVWESAEAFF
TRBJ1-5,TRBV7-2,NA,TGTGCCAGCAGCTTAGACGGGAATCAGCCCCAGCATTTT,CASSLDGNQPQHF
TRBJ1-3,TRBV11-2,TRBD1,TGTGCCAGCACCAAATGGACAGGGAACTCTGGAAACACCATATATTTT,CASTKWTGNSGNTIYF
TRBJ2-5,TRBV3-1/TRBV3-2,TRBD1,TGTGCCAGCAGCCATGGCAGGGGGGAGACCCAGTACTTC,CASSHGRGETQYF
TRBJ1-5,TRBV6-2/TRBV6-3,NA,TGTGCCAGCAGTTACCACGTCCCGGACGACCAGCCCCAGCATTTT,CASSYHVPDDQPQHF
TRBJ1-2,TRBV19,TRBD1,TGTGCCAGTAGTGCGACAGGGGGCAATGGCTACACCTTC,CASSATGGNGYTF
TRBJ1-2,TRBV5-5,NA,TGTGCCAGCAGCTTGGGTCACGGTAACTATGGCTACACCTTC,CASSLGHGNYGYTF
TRBJ1-5,TRBV15,NA,TGTGCCACCAGCTCAGGGTATAGCAATCAGCCCCAGCATTTT,CATSSGYSNQPQHF
TRBJ2-1,TRBV7-9,TRBD1,TGTGCCAGCAGCCCACAGGGGGTGGCCTACAATGAGCAGTTCTTC,CASSPQGVAYNEQFF
TRBJ2-3,TRBV29-1,TRBD2,TGCAGCGTTGTAGGTAGCGGGGGGTATTCAGATACGCAGTATTTT,CSVVGSGGYSDTQYF
TRBJ1-5,TRBV6-2/TRBV6-3,NA,TGTGCCAGCAGTTACATAGGCACCAATCAGCCCCAGCATTTT,CASSYIGTNQPQHF
TRBJ1-1,TRBV10-2,NA,TGCGCCAGTACACTCGGAAAGGAAGCTTTCTTT,CASTLGKEAFF
TRBJ1-1,TRBV7-9,TRBD1,TGTGCCAGCAGCTTAGACAGGGGCCGGAACACTGAAGCTTTCTTT,CASSLDRGRNTEAFF
TRBJ1-5,TRBV19,TRBD1,TGTGCCAGTAGTATCTCGGGACAGGGGAATCAGCCCCAGCATTTT,CASSISGQGNQPQHF
TRBJ2-7,TRBV6-5,TRBD1,TGTGCCGGCAGATCTACCGGGACAGGGGCCTACGAGCAGTACTTC,CAGRSTGTGAYEQYF
TRBJ2-7,TRBV11-2,TRBD2,TGTGCCAGCAGCGAGGGCCTGGGGGGGGTGTCTATGGCTGTGCAGTACTTC,CASSEGLGGVSMAVQYF
TRBJ1-2,TRBV21-1,NA,TGTGCCAGCAGCCCTTCACCCGGACCTATCGGCTACACCTTC,CASSPSPGPIGYTF
TRBJ1-2,TRBV19,TRBD1,TGTGCCAGTAGTAGTGGACAGGTCTCGCCCACCTTC,CASSSGQVSPTF
TRBJ2-7,TRBV28,TRBD1,TGTGCCAGCAGCCTCCTGGACAGGACCTACGAGCAGTACTTC,CASSLLDRTYEQYF
TRBJ2-2,TRBV7-9,NA,TGTGCCAGCAGCTTAGGGCAGAATAACGGGGAGCTGTTTTTT,CASSLGQNNGELFF
TRBJ1-2,TRBV28,NA,TGTGCCAGCAGTTCGGCGGCCCCTATCCAAATCTATGGCTACACCTTC,CASSSAAPIQIYGYTF
TRBJ1-2,TRBV7-9,NA,TGTGCCAGCAGCTTCGGGGCAGACTATGGCTACACCTTC,CASSFGADYGYTF
TRBJ1-1,TRBV5-1,NA,TGCGCCAGCAGCTTGGTACAGCTGAACACTGAAGCTTTCTTT,CASSLVQLNTEAFF
TRBJ1-2,TRBV2,NA,TGTGCCAGCAGTGAGGAGACATCCTATGGCTACACCTTC,CASSEETSYGYTF
TRBJ1-1,TRBV9,NA,TGTGCCAGCAGCGTAGCGGGCAGCCTGAACACTGAAGCTTTCTTT,CASSVAGSLNTEAFF
TRBJ1-4,TRBV6-5,NA,TGTGCCAGCAGTCGGGGTGGGGGAAATGAAAAACTGTTTTTT,CASSRGGGNEKLFF
TRBJ1-2,TRBV6-5,TRBD1,TGTGCCAGCAGTTACAACAGGGGAGGCTATGGCTACACCTTC,CASSYNRGGYGYTF
TRBJ1-5,TRBV12-2,NA,TGTGCAAGTCGCTCTAACCACGGGGAGGACAGGGATCAGCCCCAGCATTTT,CASRSNHGEDRDQPQHF
TRBJ1-2,TRBV9,NA,TGTGCCAGCAGCGCAGGGATTGGCCATGGCTACACCTTC,CASSAGIGHGYTF
TRBJ2-1,TRBV3-1/TRBV3-2,NA,TGTGCCAGCAGCCAAGATTCGACCCTAGGGTCCTACAATGAGCAGTTCTTC,CASSQDSTLGSYNEQFF
TRBJ1-5,TRBV28,NA,TGTGCCAGCAGTACAGAACAGAGTAGCAATCAGCCCCAGCATTTT,CASSTEQSSNQPQHF
TRBJ1-5,TRBV4-1,NA,TGCGCCAGCAGCCAAGATCGTTCGGTGGGTCAGCCCCAGCATTTT,CASSQDRSVGQPQHF
TRBJ1-4,TRBV19,NA,TGTGCCAGTAGTAGCCCCCAACTTGACCGGACTCCTAATGAAAAACTGTTTTTT,CASSSPQLDRTPNEKLFF
TRBJ1-1,TRBV5-1,NA,TGCGCCAGCAGAGCCGGGCACGCCGCAGCTTTCTTT,CASRAGHAAAFF
TRBJ1-4,TRBV27,NA,TGTGCCACCAAATTTCAAGGACGGAATGAAAAACTGTTTTTT,CATKFQGRNEKLFF
TRBJ1-6,TRBV2,NA,TGTGCCAGCAGTGCTTCTGGATCGTTATGGAATTCACCCCTCCACTTT,CASSASGSLWNSPLHF
TRBJ1-2,TRBV6-5,NA,TGTGCCAGCAGTTACCTTTTGACAGACTATGGCTACACCTTC,CASSYLLTDYGYTF
TRBJ2-1,TRBV12-3/TRBV12-4,TRBD1,TGTGCCAGCAGTACGGGACAGCAGGATGAGCAGTTCTTC,CASSTGQQDEQFF
TRBJ2-3,TRBV20-1,NA,TGCAGTGCTAGTCCAGGGGCGAAGGCCACAGATACGCAGTATTTT,CSASPGAKATDTQYF
TRBJ2-2,TRBV27,NA,TGTGCCAGCAGTTTTTTGACAGTCGCGAACACCGGGGAGCTGTTTTTT,CASSFLTVANTGELFF
TRBJ2-3,TRBV19,NA,TGTGCCAGTAGCGACCAGGGGCAGAAGGCAGATACGCAGTATTTT,CASSDQGQKADTQYF
TRBJ2-6,TRBV19,TRBD1,TGTGCCAGTAGTATAGGCCCCGGGCAGGGGGTTAACGGGGCCAACGTCCTGACTTTC,CASSIGPGQGVNGANVLTF
TRBJ2-4,TRBV6-5,NA,TGTGCCAGCAGTCCCCCCCTTTCTCTTATTCAGTACTTC,CASSPPLSLIQYF
TRBJ1-2,TRBV14,NA,TGTGCCAGCAGTTTTGACAGACGCTATGGCTACACCTTC,CASSFDRRYGYTF
TRBJ1-1,TRBV27,NA,TGTGCCAGCAGGACCTGGGGCCGGAACACTGAAGCTTTCTTT,CASRTWGRNTEAFF
TRBJ2-7,TRBV7-2,NA,TGTGCCAGCAGCTTAGCGGGACTTACCCTCTACGAGCAGTACTTC,CASSLAGLTLYEQYF